This TCR beta chain was recovered during a study of OX40 agonist ivuxolimab in advanced cancers. In the study overall: Patients treated during dose escalation were battling hepatocellular carcinoma, melanoma, renal cell or head and neck cancer. General study points: Near-lowest levels of clonal expansion characterized partial responders at 0.1-3.0 mg/kg.

Turning to this clone: Its target is unknown.

Only in-frame clones appear in the TCRdb table, and some are missing; sequencing was by immunoSEQ multiplex PCR. The table has 70,000 to 75,000 clones, 88% seen once. Baseline, cycle 4 day 1, and cycle 7 day 1 were the blood sampling points. The material was CD4+ or CD8+ T cells sorted from blood, obtained in a trial of the OX40 agonist ivuxolimab. The TCR originated in an adult with an advanced solid tumor such as melanoma, head and neck, liver or kidney cancer.

As DNA, the CDR3 is TGTGCCAGCAGTTACTCGTATAGGGGTGAGACTGAAGCTTTCTTT. Protein: CASSYSYRGETEAFF. This chain uses TRBV6-5 with TRBJ1-1; a possible D gene is TRBD1 (5 bases). CDR1 is MNHEY, CDR2 SVGAGI, per germline. The CDR3 length is 15 residues. Trimming took 0 bases from V and 5 from J, leaving 13 bases between them.